The 12 T cell receptor beta chains reported below all come from one sample, sequenced in a study of cytomegalovirus exposure and HLA in healthy donors (dated by TCRdb to between 2016 and 2019). The receptor library was made with the immunoSEQ multiplex PCR assay. The immuneACCESS repertoire file appears here via TCRdb, limited to in-frame rearrangements. These files lack a portion of the clones; in checked studies, under half of the deficit traces to unresolved V genes, and the cause of the others is not known. This sample comprises roughly 70,000 clones, roughly 96% of them detected only once. Under 2.5% of the sample lies in the top ten. The specimen sequenced was PBMCs. These receptor sequences come from a man younger than 30 in good health and CMV-seronegative.

This chain joins TRBV7-9 and TRBJ2-1, with 9 bases identical to TRBD1. With 2 bases clipped from V and 4 bases from J, the junction kept 6 bases outside the gene matches. Looked up from germline, CDR1 is SEHNR and CDR2 is FQNEAQ (reference sequence). CDR3 length: 16 residues. The CDR3 DNA reads as TGTGCCAGCAGCTTATCCGACAGGGGGAGTTACAATGAGCAGTTCTTC. It is translated as CASSLSDRGSYNEQFF.

The CDR3 region has the DNA TGTGCCAGCAGCTTAGAAAGCGGGTTACTCACAGATACGCAGTATTTT. Translation: CASSLESGLLTDTQYF. The genes are TRBV7-9 and TRBJ2-3, with D possibly matching TRBD2 (6 bases). This CDR3 has 16 residues. The germline gives CDR1 SEHNR, CDR2 FQNEAQ (reference sequence). Trimming took 1 base from V and 2 from J, leaving 13 bases between them.

This clone was picked up one time. The genes are TRBV5-8 and TRBJ2-1; 8 nucleotides match TRBD1. Per germline, CDR1 SGHTS and CDR2 YDEGEE. Trimming removed 3 bases from V and 7 bases from J; junction bases left unmatched: 9. The CDR3 loop spans 15 amino acids. The CDR3 DNA reads as TGTGCCAGCAGCTCCAGGGGGCGCGACAGGAATGAGCAGTTCTTC. It is translated as CASSSRGRDRNEQFF.

This chain links TRBV25-1 with TRBJ1-4, with no clear D. V lost 3 bases, J lost 5 bases, and 10 bases lay in between. Germline assignment: CDR1 MGHDK and CDR2 SYGVNS. CDR3 length: 14 amino acids. Here the CDR3 DNA reads TGTGCCAGCAGTGAGGCGACGGAGAATGAAAAACTGTTTTTT. Translation gives CASSEATENEKLFF. Full variable domain (remainder filled in from reference TRBV25-1 and TRBJ1-4): EADIYQTPRYLVIGTGKKITLECSQTMGHDKMYWYQQDPGMELHLIHYSYGVNSTEKGDLSSESTVSRIRTEHFPLTLESARPSHTSQYLCASSEATENEKLFFGSGTQLSVL.

V is TRBV30 and J is TRBJ2-1; 7 bases align to TRBD2. The CDR3 covers 15 residues. The germline gives CDR1 GTSNPN, CDR2 SVGIG (reference sequence). The V segment lost 0 bases and the J segment 7 bases; nucleotides outside the gene matches: 9. Written as DNA, the CDR3 is TGTGCCTGGAGTGTAGGAGGACTAGTGGGAAATGAGCAGTTCTTC. Protein product: CAWSVGGLVGNEQFF. Drawing the rest from reference TRBV30 and TRBJ2-1, the complete variable domain is SQTIHQWPATLVQPVGSPLSLECTVEGTSNPNLYWYRQAAGRGLQLLFYSVGIGQISSEVPQNLSASRPQDRQFILSSKKLLLSDSGFYLCAWSVGGLVGNEQFFGPGTRLTVL.

The V and J genes are TRBV15 and TRBJ2-3, with 11 bases that match TRBD1. V dropped 4 bases and J dropped 10; count of bases not matched to a gene: 10. This CDR3 spans 15 amino acids. Germline V lookup: CDR1 LNHNV, CDR2 YYDKDF (reference sequence). CDR3 region: CATSTSGTGGVPQYF. CDR3 DNA sequence: TGTGCCACCAGCACTTCCGGGACAGGGGGGGTTCCGCAGTATTTT.

V and J are TRBV5-1 and TRBJ1-1; TRBD1 matches at 8 bases. This CDR3 comprises 16 residues. Germline loops: CDR1 SGHRS, CDR2 YFSETQ. The V segment lost 1 base and the J segment 1 base; nucleotides outside the gene matches: 6. The CDR3 DNA is TGCGCCAGCAGCTTGCTTACTGGACAGGGGAACACTGAAGCTTTCTTT. It specifies CASSLLTGQGNTEAFF.

The gene calls are TRBV18 and TRBJ1-2, with D perhaps TRBD1 (6 bases). The CDR3 consists of 15 residues. Germline assignment: CDR1 KGHSH and CDR2 LQKENI. V was clipped by 2 bases and J by 5 bases, with 15 bases between them. Here the CDR3 DNA reads TGTGCCAGCTCACCATTTCCGGCAGGGGAGTATGGCTACACCTTC. Amino acids: CASSPFPAGEYGYTF.

The chain couples TRBV27 to TRBJ1-5; maybe TRBD1 (5 bases). Trimming left V 4 bases short and J 5 bases short, with 21 bases between. The CDR3 loop spans 17 amino acids. Germline assignment: CDR1 MNHEY and CDR2 SMNVEV (reference sequence). The CDR3 here is CASSSPPYKGKDQPQHF. DNA for the CDR3: TGTGCCAGCAGTTCGCCCCCTTACAAGGGGAAGGATCAGCCCCAGCATTTT.

V usage is TRBV11-2 and J usage is TRBJ2-1; TRBD1 matches at 8 bases. V lost 5 bases, J lost 3 bases, and 6 bases stayed unmatched. There are 15 residues in the CDR3. The germline V gene has CDR1 SGHAT and CDR2 FQNNGV. CDR3 coding DNA: TGTGCCAGCAGCCCTGACAGGGGAGGCTACAATGAGCAGTTCTTC. This sequence encodes CASSPDRGGYNEQFF.

This chain connects TRBV27 to TRBJ2-1; 9 bases agree with TRBD2. This CDR3 contains 15 residues. Unmatched junction bases numbered 10, after V lost 5 bases and J lost 8 bases. Germline assignment: CDR1 MNHEY and CDR2 SMNVEV (reference sequence). The CDR3 loop is CASSASTSGGDEQFF. CDR3 coding DNA: TGTGCCAGCAGTGCCTCGACTAGCGGCGGCGATGAGCAGTTCTTC.

This chain links TRBV6-5 with TRBJ1-2; 7 nucleotides line up with TRBD1. The CDR3 sequence is 15 residues long. From germline, CDR1 is MNHEY and CDR2 SVGAGI. Germline trimming cut 3 bases from V and 2 bases from J; bases unmatched to any gene: 6. The CDR3 bases are TGTGCCAGCAGTTATTCGACAGGGCGAAACTATGGCTACACCTTC. As protein: CASSYSTGRNYGYTF.